The clone carrying this T cell receptor (beta chain) came up a few times. The antigen is not known. The CDR3 length is 15 residues. The V gene end was trimmed by 3 bases and the J gene end by 7 bases; junction bases not matched to a gene: 11. Germline assignment: CDR1 DFQATT and CDR2 SNEGSKA (reference sequence). Unique molecular identifiers had been added to the TCR beta cDNA libraries. Input amounts of 1 to 10 million T cells were used. These gave about 500,000 cDNA molecules, so each molecule approximated one T cell. TCRdb re-called the PCR reads with MiXCR, one entry per CDR3 protein. The data hold hundreds of thousands of distinct CDR3 sequences, with around 44% observed a single time. These data belong to a study of post-analysis software for immune sequencing data. About the study: Included courses were relapsing-remitting and secondary progressive multiple sclerosis; progressive-relapsing multiple sclerosis was also included. General observations from the study: A few TRBV segments were significantly more frequent in patients than in controls. TRBV5-6, TRBV5-1 and TRBV20-1 were among these segments. Controls' normalized Chao1 diversity significantly exceeded that of multiple sclerosis patients. Strong co-clustering by F measure was seen for same-batch samples.

The V call is TRBV20-1, the J call TRBJ2-1; 8 positions agree with TRBD2. Specimen: blood. The clonotype was recovered from a girl aged 10 to 17 with multiple sclerosis. The chain's CDR3 is CSASNAGGASNEQFF. The CDR3 DNA reads TGCAGTGCTAGTAACGCGGGGGGTGCTTCTAATGAGCAGTTCTTC.